This T cell receptor beta chain was identified during a study of blood T cell repertoires in COVID-19. Overall study context: COVID-19 samples from acute and convalescent phases originated in the United States, Italy and Spain. PBMCs, B-cell-depleted T cells, or T cells were the source of the cDNA or gDNA that made up the material.

The CDR3 contains 13 residues. Trimming cost V 0 bases and J 4 bases, with 7 bases left between them. CDR1 GTSNPN and CDR2 SVGIG come from the germline V gene (reference sequence). In the original analysis: Quantification of nucleated cells was approximated via reference gene primer amplification. The data were produced by immunoSEQ multiplex PCR, yet TCRdb's version contains in-frame clones alone and is incomplete. V, J and clone size were drawn from that table, and D and trimming were deduced from the DNA. This sample has roughly 50,000 clones, with roughly 90% found just once. Specimen: peripheral blood. The V call is TRBV30, the J call TRBJ1-5; no firm D call. This clonotype originated in a man older than 75 with acute or convalescent COVID-19. The DNA of the CDR3 is TGTGCCTGGAGTGTAGAGGAAAATCAGCCCCAGCATTTT. It is translated as CAWSVEENQPQHF.